Sequencing of this TCR beta chain was carried out in a study of shared clonotypes between healthy human individuals. In the study overall: Three plates were used per donor for CD4 naive, three for CD4 memory, two for CD8 naive and one for CD8 memory.

This clone has just a few counts. Sequencing used immunoSEQ multiplex PCR; TCRdb keeps in-frame clones, though not all of them. The sample contains about 360,000 clones, around 70% of which appear only once. This CDR3 is 13 amino acids long. V dropped 1 base and J dropped 5 bases, with 7 bases sitting between them. Germline V gene data show CDR1 as SGHNT and CDR2 as YYREEE (reference sequence). Donors, without exception, were Caucasian adults residing in Nashville, Tennessee. This TCR derives from a man aged 25 to 45 in good health. Input material: memory CD4+ T cells sorted from blood. The subset was: CD45RA-negative fraction. This chain uses TRBV5-4 with TRBJ2-4, with D perhaps matching TRBD1 (6 bases). The CDR3 is CASSLNRENIQYF. CDR3 sequence (DNA): TGTGCCAGCAGCTTGAACAGGGAAAACATTCAGTACTTC.